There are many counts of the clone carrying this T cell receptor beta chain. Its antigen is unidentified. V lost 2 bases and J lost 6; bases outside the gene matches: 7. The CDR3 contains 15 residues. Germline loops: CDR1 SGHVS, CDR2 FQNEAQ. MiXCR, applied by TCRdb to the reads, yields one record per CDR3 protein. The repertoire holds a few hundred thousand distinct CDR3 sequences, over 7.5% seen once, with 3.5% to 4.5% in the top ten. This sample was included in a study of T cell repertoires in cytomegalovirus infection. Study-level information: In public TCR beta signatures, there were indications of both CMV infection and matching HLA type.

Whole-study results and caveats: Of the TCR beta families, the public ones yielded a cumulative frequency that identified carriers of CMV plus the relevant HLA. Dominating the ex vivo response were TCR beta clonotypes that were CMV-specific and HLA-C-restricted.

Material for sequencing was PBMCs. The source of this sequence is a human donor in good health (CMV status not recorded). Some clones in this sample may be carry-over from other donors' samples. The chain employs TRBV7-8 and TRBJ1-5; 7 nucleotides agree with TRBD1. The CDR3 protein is CASSLIPAGGQPQHF. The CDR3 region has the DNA TGTGCCAGCAGCTTAATCCCGGCAGGGGGTCAGCCCCAGCATTTT.